The 25 T cell receptor beta chains listed next were all sequenced from one sample in a study of blood T cell repertoires in COVID-19. Produced via immunoSEQ multiplex PCR; TCRdb's table is partial and in-frame only. The data show 150,000 or so clones, roughly 89% seen once. The sample comprised peripheral blood. The receptor set was obtained from a woman in her seventies with COVID-19, enrolled during active disease.

The chain links TRBV11-2 to TRBJ2-7; 8 bases are a match to TRBD1. The V segment lost 5 bases and the J segment 0 bases; nucleotides outside the gene matches: 6. This CDR3 contains 15 residues. Per the germline V gene, CDR1 is SGHAT and CDR2 is FQNNGV. In DNA form, the CDR3 reads TGTGCCAGCAGCCAGGGGGCAGGGAACTCCTACGAGCAGTACTTC. Its translation: CASSQGAGNSYEQYF.

This chain joins TRBV5-4 and TRBJ2-5, with TRBD2 identical over 10 bases. Unmatched junction bases numbered 6, after V lost 0 bases and J lost 7 bases. The germline V gene has CDR1 SGHNT and CDR2 YYREEE (reference sequence). The CDR3 loop spans 15 amino acids. The CDR3 region is CASSLAGTSVVTQYF. CDR3 DNA: TGTGCCAGCAGCTTGGCCGGGACTAGCGTGGTGACCCAGTACTTC.

This rearrangement joins TRBV27 to TRBJ2-2, with a weak D call TRBD2 (7 bases). The CDR3 is made up of 16 amino acids. Looked up from germline, CDR1 is MNHEY and CDR2 is SMNVEV (reference sequence). Trimming stripped 3 bases from V and 6 bases from J, with 17 bases between. The CDR3 region is CASSLIGLGGPGELFF. CDR3 coding DNA: TGTGCCAGCAGTTTGATTGGACTAGGGGGACCCGGGGAGCTGTTTTTT.

The genes are TRBV11-1 and TRBJ1-2; TRBD1 matches 8 bases. The V gene's germline CDR1 is SGHAT and CDR2 FQDESV (reference sequence). The CDR3 runs to 16 residues. J gave up 5 bases and V 3 bases, and 11 bases lay outside the gene matches. In DNA, the CDR3 is TGTGCCAGCAGCTTCTTCCACGGACAGGGAGCTTATGGCTACACCTTC. It yields the protein CASSFFHGQGAYGYTF.

The rearrangement uses TRBV9 and TRBJ1-4; weak D call: TRBD1 (5 bases). Trimming shortened V by 4 bases and J by 2 bases, and 12 bases separated the two germline ends. Germline CDR1 and CDR2: SGDLS and YYNGEE. The CDR3 has 15 amino acids. The CDR3 DNA sequence: TGTGCCAGCAGCCGGACACCCGCGACTAATGAAAAACTGTTTTTT. It codes for CASSRTPATNEKLFF. Variable domain in full (rest from reference TRBV9 and TRBJ1-4): DSGVTQTPKHLITATGQRVTLRCSPRSGDLSVYWYQQSLDQGLQFLIQYYNGEERAKGNILERFSAQQFPDLHSELNLSSLELGDSALYFCASSRTPATNEKLFFGSGTQLSVL.

The chain uses TRBV6-5 and TRBJ1-1; D ambiguous. This CDR3 contains 13 residues. Germline V gene data show CDR1 as MNHEY and CDR2 as SVGAGI. The V end lost 5 bases, the J end lost 7 bases, and 14 bases lay between the germline ends. The chain's CDR3 is CASSPVREGEAFF. The CDR3 region has the DNA TGTGCCAGCAGTCCAGTCCGCGAGGGTGAAGCTTTCTTT.

V and J are TRBV5-6 and TRBJ2-7; 9 bases agree with TRBD1. V gave up 4 bases and J gave up 4 bases; unmatched junction bases: 9. The germline CDR1 and CDR2 sequences are SGHDT and YYEEEE. This CDR3 comprises 15 residues. CDR3 in DNA: TGTGCCAGCAGCCCATGGACAGGGGAGAATTACGAGCAGTACTTC. Translation gives CASSPWTGENYEQYF.

This rearrangement joins TRBV7-2 to TRBJ2-7; 8 bases are shared with TRBD1. Germline-derived CDR1 and CDR2 are SGHTA and FQGNSA. The V segment lost 4 bases and the J segment 5 bases; nucleotides outside the gene matches: 16. The CDR3 loop spans 17 amino acids. The CDR3 nucleotides are TGTGCCAGCAGCTCCATAGGGCAGGGGGCTTGGGTAAACGAGCAGTACTTC. It yields the protein CASSSIGQGAWVNEQYF. The variable domain in full, completed from reference TRBV7-2 and TRBJ2-7, reads GAGVSQSPSNKVTEKGKDVELRCDPISGHTALYWYRQSLGQGLEFLIYFQGNSAPDKSGLPSDRFSAERTGGSVSTLTIQRTQQEDSAVYLCASSSIGQGAWVNEQYFGPGTRLTVT.

V and J are TRBV3-1 (or the pseudogene TRBV3-2) and TRBJ1-1; the match to TRBD1 covers 7 bases. Trimming took 1 base from V and 3 from J; bases not matched to a gene: 8. The germline V gene encodes CDR1 LGHDT and CDR2 YNNKEL (reference sequence). The CDR3 spans 16 residues. CDR3 in DNA: TGTGCCAGCAGCCAAGTCCCAGGGGGGTTGGACACTGAAGCTTTCTTT. Translated: CASSQVPGGLDTEAFF.

The chain is built from TRBV4-2 and TRBJ2-2, with 9 positions matching TRBD2. This CDR3 contains 19 residues. Germline V gene sequence: CDR1 LGHNA, CDR2 YNFKEQ. The V gene end was trimmed by 0 bases and the J gene end by 5 bases; junction bases not matched to a gene: 13. CDR3 nucleotide sequence: TGTGCCAGCAGCCAAGATTTAGGCGGGGGGGCCAGTAATACCGGGGAGCTGTTTTTT. Its translation is CASSQDLGGGASNTGELFF.

V usage is TRBV9 and J usage is TRBJ1-4, with TRBD1 matching over 8 bases. The CDR3 covers 14 residues. Germline assignment: CDR1 SGDLS and CDR2 YYNGEE. V lost 3 bases and J lost 6; bases outside the gene matches: 4. CDR3 nucleotide sequence: TGTGCCAGCAGCGCTGGACAGGGCGATGAAAAACTGTTTTTT. It is translated as CASSAGQGDEKLFF.

The table lists this clone with a few counts. The J gene is TRBJ1-6, the V gene TRBV10-3; D is uncertain. This CDR3 contains 15 residues. V lost 0 bases and J 7 bases, leaving 10 bases between the germline ends. The germline V gene has CDR1 ENHRY and CDR2 SYGVKD. CDR3 protein: CAISESSRFNSPLHF. DNA of the CDR3: TGTGCCATCAGTGAGTCTTCCAGGTTCAATTCACCCCTCCACTTT.

The gene calls are TRBV19 and TRBJ1-1; D call uncertain. The germline V and J ends were trimmed by 1 base and 10 bases, with 19 bases remaining between them. The CDR3 has 15 residues. Per germline, CDR1 LNHDA and CDR2 SQIVND (reference sequence). CDR3 protein: CASSIAPAGLFGAFF. Here the CDR3 DNA reads TGTGCCAGTAGTATAGCGCCGGCCGGGTTGTTCGGAGCTTTCTTT.

This chain joins TRBV28 and TRBJ2-1, with D possibly being TRBD1 (7 bases). Germline CDR1 reads MDHEN; CDR2 reads SYDVKM. Trimming cost V 7 bases and J 2 bases, with 12 bases left between them. This CDR3 contains 14 residues. The CDR3 coding sequence is TGTGCCAGCAACCAGGGGGAGGCCTACAATGAGCAGTTCTTC. It yields the protein CASNQGEAYNEQFF.

The rearrangement uses TRBV11-2 and TRBJ1-2; D ambiguous. Trimming cost V 5 bases and J 6 bases, with 16 bases left between them. In germline, CDR1 is SGHAT, CDR2 FQNNGV. The CDR3 is 14 amino acids. The CDR3 is CASSPSLESHGYTF. DNA for the CDR3: TGTGCCAGCAGCCCATCGCTGGAGAGCCATGGCTACACCTTC.

This clone showed up just a few times. This chain connects TRBV5-5 to TRBJ1-1; no reliable D call. Per the germline V gene, CDR1 is SGHKS and CDR2 is YYEKEE (reference sequence). CDR3 size: 14 residues. V dropped 2 bases and J dropped 0 bases, with 8 bases sitting between them. The CDR3 here is CASSFGRVNTEAFF. The CDR3 DNA reads as TGTGCCAGCAGCTTCGGGAGGGTGAACACTGAAGCTTTCTTT.

V usage is TRBV6-1 and J usage is TRBJ1-2; 8 nucleotides agree with TRBD1. CDR1 and CDR2 (germline): MNHNS, SASEGT. CDR3 length equals 16 residues. V gave up 4 bases and J gave up 4 bases; unmatched junction bases: 11. The CDR3 here is CASSAIGTGIAYGYTF. CDR3 nucleotides: TGTGCCAGCAGTGCAATCGGGACAGGAATTGCCTATGGCTACACCTTC.

The chain combines TRBV3-1 (or the pseudogene TRBV3-2) with TRBJ1-4, with D unresolved. Trimming took 0 bases from V and 0 from J, leaving 20 bases between them. CDR3 length: 20 amino acids. The germline V gene has CDR1 LGHDT and CDR2 YNNKEL (reference sequence). The CDR3 loop is CASSQDVWREPGPTNEKLFF. The CDR3 DNA is TGTGCCAGCAGCCAAGATGTATGGAGGGAGCCGGGCCCAACTAATGAAAAACTGTTTTTT.

J is TRBJ1-1 and V is TRBV5-1; a possible D gene is TRBD1 (5 bases). The CDR3 length is 15 residues. Germline-derived CDR1 and CDR2 are SGHRS and YFSETQ. Trimming pared 0 bases from V and 8 bases from J, leaving 17 bases between. CDR3 in amino acids: CASSLDRGFTPEAFF. CDR3 sequence (DNA): TGCGCCAGCAGCTTGGATCGGGGGTTCACACCCGAAGCTTTCTTT.

The chain links TRBV7-2 to TRBJ1-5; the match to TRBD1 covers 10 bases. The CDR3 extends over 15 amino acids. The V gene end was trimmed by 5 bases and the J gene end by 1 base; junction bases not matched to a gene: 2. The germline CDR1 and CDR2 sequences are SGHTA and FQGNSA. CDR3 DNA sequence: TGTGCCAGCAGCCAGACAGGGGGCAGCAATCAGCCCCAGCATTTT. Translating gives CASSQTGGSNQPQHF.

CDR3 loop: CASSLSGTGGTEAFF. As DNA, the CDR3 is TGTGCCAGCAGTTTATCCGGGACAGGGGGCACTGAAGCTTTCTTT. The V call is TRBV27, the J call TRBJ1-1; 11 nucleotides line up with TRBD1. V lost 0 bases, J lost 4 bases, and 1 base stayed unmatched. CDR1 MNHEY and CDR2 SMNVEV come from the germline V gene (reference sequence). CDR3 length: 15 amino acids.

The V call is TRBV9, the J call TRBJ2-1, with TRBD2 matching 8 bases. After removal of 0 bases from V and 7 bases from J, the junction contained 3 bases not matched to a gene. Germline CDR1 reads SGDLS; CDR2 reads YYNGEE. The CDR3 spans 14 residues. DNA for the CDR3: TGTGCCAGCAGCGTAGCGGGCGGGGGGAATGAGCAGTTCTTC. Residues: CASSVAGGGNEQFF.

In this sample, this clone turned up a few times. The chain employs TRBV2 and TRBJ1-5; D is perhaps TRBD1 (6 bases). The CDR3 covers 11 residues. V was trimmed by 3 bases and J by 11 bases, leaving 8 bases between them. CDR1 is SNHLY and CDR2 is FYNNEI in the germline V gene. As DNA, the CDR3 is TGTGCCAGCAGTGAGGGGGCGGCCCAGCATTTT. Its protein product is CASSEGAAQHF.

The DNA of the CDR3 is TGTGCCAGCACCCCAAAGGGTAGGGGGCGGTACGAGCAGTACTTC. Residues: CASTPKGRGRYEQYF. The V and J genes are TRBV21-1 and TRBJ2-7; no check of the table's D call, TRBD1, against the DNA was made. TRBV21-1 is a pseudogene segment. The CDR3 length is 15 residues.

This rearrangement joins TRBV5-4 to TRBJ1-2; the match to TRBD1 covers 7 bases. Germline V gene lookup returns CDR1 SGHNT and CDR2 YYREEE (reference sequence). This CDR3 is 13 amino acids long. With 5 bases clipped from V and 5 bases from J, the junction kept 6 bases outside the gene matches. CDR3 sequence: CASRRTGPYGYTF. In nucleotides, the CDR3 is TGTGCCAGCAGACGGACAGGACCGTATGGCTACACCTTC.